The present T cell receptor (beta chain) was sequenced within a study of Graves' ophthalmopathy and Graves' hyperthyroidism. In this sample, this clonotype turned up many times. TCR beta CDR3 amplification used RNA transcripts. HTBI primers served in a first-round RT-PCR, which a second-round multiplex PCR followed. TCRdb re-called the multiplex PCR reads with MiXCR, one entry per CDR3 protein. The table includes a few hundred thousand distinct CDR3 sequences, about a sixth detected once. This TCR was sampled from an adult woman with stable Graves' hyperthyroidism. The sample taken for sequencing was peripheral blood.

CDR3 sequence reads: CASSLETGLDAFF. Written as DNA, the CDR3 is TGTGCCAGCAGCTTAGAGACAGGTTTGGATGCTTTCTTT. This sequence joins TRBV11-2 and TRBJ1-1; a possible D gene is TRBD1 (6 bases). Germline CDR1 SGHAT, CDR2 FQNNGV. Trimming cost V 0 bases and J 11 bases, with 13 bases left between them. The CDR3 is made up of 13 amino acids.